This entry is about one T cell receptor beta chain. The data belong to a study of OX40 agonist ivuxolimab in advanced cancers. Looking at the study overall: Patients were infused with ivuxolimab every 2 weeks at 0.01 to 10 mg/kg. At 82.7% male, the cohort had a mean age of approximately 60 years, ranging from about 23 to 79. Of the participants, roughly 40% had some prior anti-PD-1, anti-PD-L1 or anti-CTLA-4 therapy, which was allowed. Three patients got partial responses; one had hepatocellular carcinoma and two had cutaneous melanoma.

The CDR3 is made up of 14 amino acids. Germline V CDR1 and CDR2: LGHNA, YNFKEQ. Trimming cost V 4 bases and J 4 bases, with 11 bases left between them. This table comes from immunoSEQ multiplex PCR, and its TCRdb copy is limited to in-frame clones, with some not included. Found here are almost 85,000 clones, approximately 89% of them singletons; the top ten hold around 0.19%. This clonotype originated in an adult with an advanced solid tumor such as melanoma, head and neck, liver or kidney cancer. The source material was CD4+ or CD8+ T cells sorted from blood, sampled in a trial of the OX40 agonist ivuxolimab. The rearrangement joins TRBV4-2 to TRBJ2-1; no definite D call. The CDR3 sequence is CASSRDRLYNEQFF. CDR3 DNA: TGTGCCAGCAGCCGGGATCGCTTATACAATGAGCAGTTCTTC.